The rows below give T cell receptor beta chains drawn from one sample of a study of cytomegalovirus exposure and HLA in healthy donors. Profiled with immunoSEQ multiplex PCR; TCRdb holds only in-frame clones, not every one. Among about 210,000 clones listed, 75% to 90% were seen once. Sequenced: PBMCs. These receptors were obtained from a woman aged 30 to 39 in good health and CMV-seronegative. The CDR3 runs from the conserved cysteine through the conserved F or W. Each record gives: J gene, V gene, CDR3 length, clone size, D gene, CDR3 DNA, CDR3 protein. D genes are given only for firm matches. Where a row states a size, it is once, few, many or the class of an expanded clone; other rows omit it.

j_call: TRBJ1-5
v_call: TRBV2
cdr3_length: 14
clone_size: once
d_call: TRBD1
cdr3_nt: TGTGCCAGCAGTGAAGGGGGACAGAAGATGTCCCAGCATTTT
cdr3_aa: CASSEGGQKMSQHF

j_call: TRBJ2-1
v_call: TRBV19
cdr3_length: 16
clone_size: NA
d_call: NA
cdr3_nt: TGTGCCAGTAGTATAGGGGGCTACTCTGGCCACAATGAGCAGTTCTTC
cdr3_aa: CASSIGGYSGHNEQFF

j_call: TRBJ2-4
v_call: TRBV28
cdr3_length: 18
clone_size: NA
d_call: NA
cdr3_nt: TGTGCCAGCTGTAGGTCGGGGGCCGCGGGAGTAGCCAAAAACATTCAGTACTTC
cdr3_aa: CASCRSGAAGVAKNIQYF

j_call: TRBJ1-2
v_call: TRBV20-1
cdr3_length: 11
clone_size: NA
d_call: NA
cdr3_nt: TGCAGTGCTAGCCGGCAGGCTGGCTACACCTTC
cdr3_aa: CSASRQAGYTF

j_call: TRBJ2-1
v_call: TRBV29-1
cdr3_length: 12
clone_size: NA
d_call: TRBD2
cdr3_nt: TGCAGCGCCGGGGGACTAGCGGATGAGCAGTTCTTC
cdr3_aa: CSAGGLADEQFF

j_call: TRBJ2-1
v_call: TRBV4-2
cdr3_length: 15
clone_size: NA
d_call: TRBD2
cdr3_nt: TGTGCCAGCAGACGACGGGGGGGCTCCTACAATGAGCAGTTCTTC
cdr3_aa: CASRRRGGSYNEQFF

j_call: TRBJ2-5
v_call: TRBV29-1
cdr3_length: 12
clone_size: NA
d_call: NA
cdr3_nt: TGCAGCGTTTTTGACGGCGGGGAGACCCAGTACTTC
cdr3_aa: CSVFDGGETQYF

j_call: TRBJ2-1
v_call: TRBV2
cdr3_length: 15
clone_size: NA
d_call: TRBD1
cdr3_nt: TGTGCCAGCAAACCAGACAGGGTTGCCTACAATGAGCAGTTCTTC
cdr3_aa: CASKPDRVAYNEQFF

j_call: TRBJ2-2
v_call: TRBV25-1
cdr3_length: 15
clone_size: few
d_call: NA
cdr3_nt: TGTGCCAGCAGTGGGACAGATCCGAACACCGGGGAGCTGTTTTTT
cdr3_aa: CASSGTDPNTGELFF

j_call: TRBJ1-2
v_call: TRBV4-2
cdr3_length: 16
clone_size: NA
d_call: TRBD1
cdr3_nt: TGTGCCAGCAGCCAACTGGGGACAGGGGGCAGCGATGGCTACACCTTC
cdr3_aa: CASSQLGTGGSDGYTF

j_call: TRBJ2-5
v_call: TRBV2
cdr3_length: 15
clone_size: NA
d_call: NA
cdr3_nt: TGTGCCAGCACCTGGGACTTGGCTAACCAAGAGACCCAGTACTTC
cdr3_aa: CASTWDLANQETQYF

j_call: TRBJ2-1
v_call: TRBV5-1
cdr3_length: 14
clone_size: NA
d_call: TRBD2
cdr3_nt: TGCGCCAGCAGCTTAGGGCTAGCGGGAGGAGAGCAGTTCTTC
cdr3_aa: CASSLGLAGGEQFF

j_call: TRBJ2-1
v_call: TRBV27
cdr3_length: 17
clone_size: NA
d_call: TRBD2
cdr3_nt: TGTGCCAGCAGTTTAGGAGGTGGCGGGAGGACCTATGGCGAGCAGTTCTTC
cdr3_aa: CASSLGGGGRTYGEQFF

j_call: TRBJ2-5
v_call: TRBV28
cdr3_length: 14
clone_size: NA
d_call: TRBD1
cdr3_nt: TGTGCCAGCAGTGGACAGGGTCCGAGGGAGACCCAGTACTTC
cdr3_aa: CASSGQGPRETQYF

j_call: TRBJ2-3
v_call: TRBV2
cdr3_length: 13
clone_size: NA
d_call: NA
cdr3_nt: TGTGCCAGCACGCGGGAAGGCACAGATACGCAGTATTTT
cdr3_aa: CASTREGTDTQYF

j_call: TRBJ1-4
v_call: TRBV5-8
cdr3_length: 14
clone_size: NA
d_call: NA
cdr3_nt: TGTGCCAGCAGTGAACAGGTAACCAATGAAAAACTGTTTTTT
cdr3_aa: CASSEQVTNEKLFF

j_call: TRBJ1-1
v_call: TRBV7-8
cdr3_length: 13
clone_size: NA
d_call: TRBD1
cdr3_nt: TGTGCCAGCGGAAGGACAGGGAACACTGAAGCTTTCTTT
cdr3_aa: CASGRTGNTEAFF

j_call: TRBJ2-1
v_call: TRBV15
cdr3_length: 18
clone_size: NA
d_call: NA
cdr3_nt: TGTGCCACCAGCAGAGATGTGGCGATGACAGGCGCCTACAATGAGCAGTTCTTC
cdr3_aa: CATSRDVAMTGAYNEQFF

j_call: TRBJ2-1
v_call: TRBV30
cdr3_length: 15
clone_size: NA
d_call: TRBD2
cdr3_nt: TGTGCCTGGGCGGGGGGAGCCCTAACCTACAATGAGCAGTTCTTC
cdr3_aa: CAWAGGALTYNEQFF

j_call: TRBJ1-4
v_call: TRBV2
cdr3_length: 12
clone_size: NA
d_call: NA
cdr3_nt: TGTGCCAGCAGGGAGGATAATGAAAAACTGTTTTTT
cdr3_aa: CASREDNEKLFF

j_call: TRBJ1-5
v_call: TRBV2
cdr3_length: 15
clone_size: NA
d_call: NA
cdr3_nt: TGTGCCAGTCAGTCGTGGCAAGATAGCAATCAGCCCCAGCATTTT
cdr3_aa: CASQSWQDSNQPQHF

j_call: TRBJ2-7
v_call: TRBV7-8
cdr3_length: 16
clone_size: NA
d_call: NA
cdr3_nt: TGTGCCAGCAGCCGAGGTGGCGGGGGCTTCTGGTACGAGCAGTACTTC
cdr3_aa: CASSRGGGGFWYEQYF

j_call: TRBJ1-3
v_call: TRBV5-1
cdr3_length: 15
clone_size: NA
d_call: NA
cdr3_nt: TGCGCCAGCAGCTTGGGACAGATCTCTGGAAACACCATATATTTT
cdr3_aa: CASSLGQISGNTIYF

j_call: TRBJ1-1
v_call: TRBV7-2
cdr3_length: 15
clone_size: NA
d_call: NA
cdr3_nt: TGTGCCAGCAGCTTAAGGAGGGGCATATCCACTGAAGCTTTCTTT
cdr3_aa: CASSLRRGISTEAFF

j_call: TRBJ2-3
v_call: TRBV11-3
cdr3_length: 12
clone_size: NA
d_call: NA
cdr3_nt: TGTGCCAGCAGCTTAGGTCAGAATACGCAGTATTTT
cdr3_aa: CASSLGQNTQYF

j_call: TRBJ2-5
v_call: TRBV29-1
cdr3_length: 11
clone_size: NA
d_call: NA
cdr3_nt: TGCAGCGGAAGACAGGCAAGGACCCAGTACTTC
cdr3_aa: CSGRQARTQYF

j_call: TRBJ2-7
v_call: TRBV19
cdr3_length: 12
clone_size: once
d_call: TRBD1
cdr3_nt: TGTGCCAGTAGCCCAACAGGGGGCGAGCAGTACTTC
cdr3_aa: CASSPTGGEQYF

j_call: TRBJ1-6
v_call: TRBV28
cdr3_length: 16
clone_size: NA
d_call: NA
cdr3_nt: TGTGCCAGCAGTGCAACAGGGTTCCTTATTAATTCACCCCTCCACTTT
cdr3_aa: CASSATGFLINSPLHF

j_call: TRBJ2-7
v_call: TRBV5-1
cdr3_length: 17
clone_size: NA
d_call: TRBD2
cdr3_nt: TGCGCCAGCAGCTTGTACCTACTAGCGGGGGGGCTCTACGAGCAGTACTTC
cdr3_aa: CASSLYLLAGGLYEQYF

j_call: TRBJ2-5
v_call: TRBV5-6
cdr3_length: 13
clone_size: NA
d_call: NA
cdr3_nt: TGTGCCAGCAGCTTGTTTGTGGCAGAGACCCAGTACTTC
cdr3_aa: CASSLFVAETQYF

j_call: TRBJ2-3
v_call: TRBV7-3
cdr3_length: 15
clone_size: NA
d_call: TRBD1
cdr3_nt: TGTGCCAGCAGCTTTTCTGGACAGGGGACAGATACGCAGTATTTT
cdr3_aa: CASSFSGQGTDTQYF

j_call: TRBJ2-7
v_call: TRBV7-9
cdr3_length: 13
clone_size: NA
d_call: TRBD2
cdr3_nt: TGTGCCAGCAGCTTAATGGCGGGGGGCGAGCAGTACTTC
cdr3_aa: CASSLMAGGEQYF

j_call: TRBJ2-7
v_call: TRBV18
cdr3_length: 17
clone_size: NA
d_call: NA
cdr3_nt: TGTGCCAGCTCACCGACGAGCAGGGGTTCGAACTACTACGAGCAGTACTTC
cdr3_aa: CASSPTSRGSNYYEQYF

j_call: TRBJ1-5
v_call: TRBV6-1
cdr3_length: 15
clone_size: NA
d_call: NA
cdr3_nt: TGTGCCAGCAGTGAGGTGCGGGGAAGCAATCAGCCCCAGCATTTT
cdr3_aa: CASSEVRGSNQPQHF

j_call: TRBJ2-7
v_call: TRBV29-1
cdr3_length: 13
clone_size: NA
d_call: NA
cdr3_nt: TGCAGCGTTCGGAGGGACAGTACCTACGAGCAGTACTTC
cdr3_aa: CSVRRDSTYEQYF

j_call: TRBJ2-5
v_call: TRBV15
cdr3_length: 13
clone_size: NA
d_call: TRBD2
cdr3_nt: TGTGCCACCAGCGGCGGACTAGCGGGGACCCAGTACTTC
cdr3_aa: CATSGGLAGTQYF

j_call: TRBJ1-4
v_call: TRBV18
cdr3_length: 14
clone_size: NA
d_call: TRBD1
cdr3_nt: TGTGCCAGCTCGCAACAGGGGACTAATGAAAAACTGTTTTTT
cdr3_aa: CASSQQGTNEKLFF

j_call: TRBJ2-5
v_call: TRBV11-2
cdr3_length: 15
clone_size: NA
d_call: TRBD1
cdr3_nt: TGTGCCAGCAGCGGAGGGACAGGGGGCGGAGAGACCCAGTACTTC
cdr3_aa: CASSGGTGGGETQYF

j_call: TRBJ2-3
v_call: TRBV11-3
cdr3_length: 14
clone_size: NA
d_call: NA
cdr3_nt: TGTGCCAGCAGCTTAGGTCGGGGAACAGATACGCAGTATTTT
cdr3_aa: CASSLGRGTDTQYF

j_call: TRBJ1-2
v_call: TRBV19
cdr3_length: 13
clone_size: NA
d_call: NA
cdr3_nt: TGTGCCAGTAGTATGATCAGTAACTATGGCTACACCTTC
cdr3_aa: CASSMISNYGYTF

j_call: TRBJ1-1
v_call: TRBV5-5
cdr3_length: 16
clone_size: NA
d_call: NA
cdr3_nt: TGTGCCAGCAGCCAACTGCGGGACCTACCTATGACTGAAGCTTTCTTT
cdr3_aa: CASSQLRDLPMTEAFF

j_call: TRBJ2-1
v_call: TRBV7-3
cdr3_length: 15
clone_size: NA
d_call: NA
cdr3_nt: TGTGCCAGCAGCTTAGGGCCCAGCTCCTACAATGAGCAGTTCTTC
cdr3_aa: CASSLGPSSYNEQFF

j_call: TRBJ2-7
v_call: TRBV4-1
cdr3_length: 14
clone_size: NA
d_call: NA
cdr3_nt: TGCGCCAGCAGCCAAGGACAGAACTCCTACGAGCAGTACTTC
cdr3_aa: CASSQGQNSYEQYF

j_call: TRBJ2-1
v_call: TRBV5-1
cdr3_length: 14
clone_size: NA
d_call: NA
cdr3_nt: TGCGCCAGCAGCTTATTCGCGGACAACAATGAGCAGTTCTTC
cdr3_aa: CASSLFADNNEQFF

j_call: TRBJ2-1
v_call: TRBV19
cdr3_length: 14
clone_size: NA
d_call: TRBD1
cdr3_nt: TGTGCCAGTGCCGACAGGGCCTCCTACAATGAGCAGTTCTTC
cdr3_aa: CASADRASYNEQFF

j_call: TRBJ1-4
v_call: TRBV20-1
cdr3_length: 11
clone_size: NA
d_call: TRBD1
cdr3_nt: TGCAGTGCTAGTTCCGGGACAGGGTCGTTTTTT
cdr3_aa: CSASSGTGSFF

j_call: TRBJ2-2
v_call: TRBV27
cdr3_length: 15
clone_size: NA
d_call: NA
cdr3_nt: TGTGCCAGCAGTTCAAGACGGGCGAACACCGGGGAGCTGTTTTTT
cdr3_aa: CASSSRRANTGELFF

j_call: TRBJ1-5
v_call: TRBV2
cdr3_length: 13
clone_size: NA
d_call: NA
cdr3_nt: TGTGCCAGCAGTGAAAGGACAGATCAGCCCCAGCATTTT
cdr3_aa: CASSERTDQPQHF

j_call: TRBJ2-7
v_call: TRBV10-3
cdr3_length: 13
clone_size: once
d_call: NA
cdr3_nt: TGTGCCATCAGTTGGGCTGCTCCGGACGAGCAGTACTTC
cdr3_aa: CAISWAAPDEQYF

j_call: TRBJ2-2
v_call: TRBV2
cdr3_length: 13
clone_size: NA
d_call: TRBD1
cdr3_nt: TGTGCCACGACAGGGGTGGTCACCGGGGAGCTGTTTTTT
cdr3_aa: CATTGVVTGELFF

j_call: TRBJ2-5
v_call: TRBV7-6
cdr3_length: 14
clone_size: NA
d_call: NA
cdr3_nt: TGTGCCAGCAGCTTAGAGGCGGGCGGGGAGACCCAGTACTTC
cdr3_aa: CASSLEAGGETQYF

j_call: TRBJ2-7
v_call: TRBV6-1
cdr3_length: 13
clone_size: few
d_call: NA
cdr3_nt: TGTGCCAGCACTCTAGGGGTAGCCCCCGAGCAGTACTTC
cdr3_aa: CASTLGVAPEQYF